This TCR beta chain was retrieved from a study of cytomegalovirus exposure and HLA in healthy donors. Study-level points and caveats: There were 150 to 200 TCR beta chains listed as cytomegalovirus-associated. Despite most TCR sequences being rare, some public TCRs occurred in many donors.

Here immunoSEQ multiplex PCR was the method, and the copy in TCRdb shows in-frame clones only, minus some. The repertoire holds more than 250,000 clones, 87% seen once, with roughly 1.1% in the top ten. About this clone itself: Its antigen is not known.

This CDR3 is built from 16 residues. Germline-derived CDR1 and CDR2 are MNHEY and SVGAGI. Deletions cut 0 bases from V and 0 bases from J, with 9 bases between. The sequenced sample was PBMCs. This rearrangement joins TRBV6-5 to TRBJ1-3; D is uncertain. The receptor comes from a woman between 25 and 40 years old in good health and CMV-seropositive. CDR3 in DNA: TGTGCCAGCAGTTACTCTCGGGTCCACTCTGGAAACACCATATATTTT. It is translated as CASSYSRVHSGNTIYF.